This T cell receptor beta chain was found in a study of blood T cell repertoires in COVID-19. Across the whole study: The United States, Italy and Spain provided the acute and convalescent COVID-19 samples. The cDNA or gDNA used as material had been derived from T cells, B-cell-depleted T cells, or PBMCs.

The CDR3 has 16 amino acids. Germline V gene lookup returns CDR1 SGHAT and CDR2 FQNNGV. The V and J ends lost 7 bases and 2 bases, in that order; junction bases with no gene match: 12. The protocol was immunoSEQ multiplex PCR, while the TCRdb copy is restricted to in-frame clones and leaves out a portion. This repertoire shows about 31,000 clones, roughly 90% found once; its top ten account for around 0.55%. The origin of this receptor is a woman in her forties with active or convalescent COVID-19. This chain connects TRBV11-2 to TRBJ1-2; 8 nucleotides align to TRBD1. Sequenced: peripheral blood. CDR3 protein: CASTVEGTGENYGYTF. The CDR3 DNA reads as TGTGCCAGCACCGTGGAAGGGACAGGCGAGAACTATGGCTACACCTTC.